This TCR beta chain was sequenced in a study of blood T cell repertoires in COVID-19. At the level of the study: Italy, Spain and the United States were the sources of the convalescent and acute COVID-19 samples. Sources were T cells, B-cell-depleted T cells, or PBMCs; the material itself was cDNA or gDNA.

Authors' processing steps: Amplified reference gene primers provided the basis for estimating nucleated cell counts. The repertoire was sequenced with immunoSEQ multiplex PCR; TCRdb's copy has only in-frame clones and lacks some. The DNA was the basis for D and trimming; V, J and clone size are from that table. The table lists more than 250,000 clones, 80% to 90% of them singletons. Deletions cut 0 bases from V and 8 bases from J, with 10 bases between. There are 13 residues in the CDR3. The germline V gene encodes CDR1 MNHEY and CDR2 SVGAGI. Sequencing used peripheral blood. The receptor's source is a young man who had recovered from COVID-19. The chain joins TRBV6-5 to TRBJ1-1; no definite D call. CDR3 sequence reads: CASSYSSGSEAFF. The CDR3 DNA sequence: TGTGCCAGCAGTTACTCGAGCGGTTCCGAAGCTTTCTTT.